The TCR beta chain described here comes from a study of cytomegalovirus exposure and HLA in healthy donors. The CDR3 is 12 amino acids. The germline CDR1 and CDR2 sequences are SGHAT and FQNNGV. Trimming pared 6 bases from V and 8 bases from J, leaving 13 bases between. The primer mix had 60 Vbeta and 13 Jbeta primers. The repertoire was sequenced with immunoSEQ multiplex PCR; TCRdb's copy has only in-frame clones and lacks some. The data show almost 200,000 clones, around 79% seen once. For this clone: As yet, its antigen is unknown.

General study results and limits: Researchers reported that a few CMV-associated chains were confirmed in vitro as CMV antigen-specific. The study recorded 150 to 200 TCR beta chains that were cytomegalovirus-associated. Donor immune exposure was known only as CMV serostatus. With high specificity and sensitivity, the classifier reportedly diagnosed cytomegalovirus status.

This chain uses TRBV11-2 with TRBJ1-1; D possibly corresponds to TRBD1 (6 bases). Sequenced material: PBMCs. The sequence came from a male donor in good health and CMV-seropositive. DNA of the CDR3: TGTGCCAGCAGATCACAGGGAAGGGAAGCTTTCTTT. Translated, it gives CASRSQGREAFF.